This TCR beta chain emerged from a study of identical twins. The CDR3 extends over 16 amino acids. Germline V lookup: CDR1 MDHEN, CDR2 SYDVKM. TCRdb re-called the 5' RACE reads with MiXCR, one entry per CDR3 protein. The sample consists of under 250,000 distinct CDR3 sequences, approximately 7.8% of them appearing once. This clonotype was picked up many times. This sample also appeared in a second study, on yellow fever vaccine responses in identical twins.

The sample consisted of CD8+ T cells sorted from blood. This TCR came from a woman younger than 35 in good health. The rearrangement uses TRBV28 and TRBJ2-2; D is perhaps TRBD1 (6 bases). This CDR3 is CATLGRQDANTGELFF. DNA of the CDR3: TGTGCAACCCTGGGGAGACAGGACGCGAACACCGGGGAGCTGTTTTTT.